One sample yielded the 4 T cell receptor beta chains listed below, sequenced in a study of patients and donors after allogeneic stem cell transplantation (dated by TCRdb to between 2020 and 2021). The protocol used for the library was RT-PCR. The run used a NextSeq 550. TCRdb reanalyzed the raw reads on its own, using fastp at Q25 for trimming and MiXCR for clone calling, and kept in-frame beta chains. Entries that share a CDR3 protein sequence are merged under the most common genes and DNA. The sample data list about a million distinct CDR3 sequences, and more than 15% of these were observed just once. The ten largest account for 6% of the sample. Sequenced input: blood, either unsorted or a sorted T cell fraction (not recorded which). The receptors were gathered from a human donor who was either an allogeneic HSCT recipient or a stem cell or donor lymphocyte infusion donor (not recorded which). It is not recorded whose cells these are; they may come from a transplant donor.

V usage is TRBV6-5 and J usage is TRBJ2-7, with D perhaps matching TRBD1 or TRBD2 (5 bases each). From germline, CDR1 is MNHEY and CDR2 SVGAGI. The CDR3 contains 16 residues. Trimming pared 0 bases from V and 1 base from J, leaving 13 bases between. The CDR3 spells CASSYSISGRSYEQYF. The CDR3 nucleotides are TGTGCCAGCAGTTACTCTATCTCAGGGAGATCCTACGAGCAGTACTTC.

This clonotype was seen a few times. The chain combines TRBV9 with TRBJ2-4; D perhaps matches TRBD2 (6 bases). The V and J ends lost 5 bases and 10 bases respectively, with 13 bases between them. This CDR3 contains 12 residues. In germline, CDR1 is SGDLS, CDR2 YYNGEE. CDR3 sequence (DNA): TGTGCCAGCAGGGGTACGGAGGGAATTCAGTACTTC. Its protein product is CASRGTEGIQYF.

This clonotype appeared a few times. The chain has TRBV9 and TRBJ1-1; D perhaps matches TRBD1 (5 bases). The CDR3 has 16 residues. CDR1 is SGDLS and CDR2 is YYNGEE in the germline V gene. V was clipped by 4 bases and J by 1 base, with 17 bases between them. CDR3 region: CASSLGPSIENTEAFF. The CDR3 DNA follows: TGTGCCAGCAGCCTGGGACCGTCAATCGAGAACACTGAAGCTTTCTTT.

This clonotype was counted a few times. This chain's CDR3 is CASSTSGAHYEQYF. The CDR3 nucleotides are TGTGCCAGCAGCACTAGCGGGGCCCACTACGAGCAGTACTTC. The V and J genes are TRBV27 and TRBJ2-7; 10 bases map to TRBD2. Per the germline V gene, CDR1 is MNHEY and CDR2 is SMNVEV (reference sequence). Losses at the gene ends were 6 bases for V and 3 bases for J; bases not matched to a gene: 5. The CDR3 spans 14 residues.